The sequence of this TCR beta chain was determined in a study of T cell changes during pregnancy in multiple sclerosis. Using immunoSEQ multiplex PCR, the repertoire was profiled, and TCRdb retains in-frame clones only, with some absent. Among 35,000 or so clones listed, roughly 93% were seen once. V was shortened by 6 bases and J by 4 bases, with 13 bases between the two germline ends. The CDR3 runs 13 residues. Germline CDR1 is KGHSH and CDR2 is LQKENI. The chain couples TRBV18 to TRBJ2-7; D is ambiguous. This TCR came from a female donor with multiple sclerosis, enrolled in a pregnancy study. The material sequenced was CD4+ T cells from peripheral blood mononuclear cells, taken in the first trimester of pregnancy. CDR3 DNA: TGTGCCAGCTCCCCGGGTCATTTTTACGAGCAGTACTTC. As protein: CASSPGHFYEQYF.